This TCR beta chain was identified during a study of blood T cells in healthy people across ages. Trimming left V 0 bases short and J 10 bases short, with 7 bases between. The CDR3 runs 12 residues. CDR1 and CDR2 (germline): SGHNT, YENEEA. Using a J-beta primer mix together with a sample-barcoded 5' primer, a second PCR was run for roughly 6 to 11 cycles. TCRdb re-called the 5' RACE reads through MiXCR, storing one row per CDR3 protein. Of approximately 900,000 distinct CDR3 sequences in the sample, around 49% were seen once. This clonotype was counted only a few times. Specimen: blood. The TCR sequence derives from a young man in good health. This sequence joins TRBV11-3 and TRBJ2-1; D gene uncertain. Here the CDR3 DNA reads TGTGCCAGCAGCTTAGATCTAACGGAGCAGTTCTTC. Protein product: CASSLDLTEQFF.